This section outlines one T cell receptor beta chain sequence together with its context. Its target is unknown. There are 12 residues in the CDR3. Per the germline V gene, CDR1 is KGHDR and CDR2 is SFDVKD. The V and J ends lost 9 bases and 6 bases, in that order; junction bases with no gene match: 3. This sample's treatment: approximately 18 received Ad26.COV2.S at low or high dose, single or two shots; five or six received placebo; per-sample allocation not given. Vaccine and placebo recipients were sampled on day 63 after the first injection. Data came from immunoSEQ multiplex PCR; TCRdb stores just in-frame clones and leaves some out. Among fewer than 800,000 clones listed, 70% to 90% were seen once. This sample was included in a study of Ad26.COV2.S vaccination and SARS-CoV-2 variants. Study observations and caveats: Reportedly, after vaccination the spike-specific CD8+ and CD4+ T cell responses displayed substantial breadth.

This specimen was peripheral blood, taken in a trial of Ad26.COV2.S vaccine versus placebo. The receptor's source is a person aged 18-65 years who received the Ad26.COV2.S COVID-19 vaccine or a placebo. The V gene is TRBV24-1, the J gene TRBJ2-1, with 8 bases identical to TRBD1. The CDR3 reads CATGTGPNEQFF. The DNA of the CDR3 is TGTGCCACCGGGACAGGTCCCAATGAGCAGTTCTTC.